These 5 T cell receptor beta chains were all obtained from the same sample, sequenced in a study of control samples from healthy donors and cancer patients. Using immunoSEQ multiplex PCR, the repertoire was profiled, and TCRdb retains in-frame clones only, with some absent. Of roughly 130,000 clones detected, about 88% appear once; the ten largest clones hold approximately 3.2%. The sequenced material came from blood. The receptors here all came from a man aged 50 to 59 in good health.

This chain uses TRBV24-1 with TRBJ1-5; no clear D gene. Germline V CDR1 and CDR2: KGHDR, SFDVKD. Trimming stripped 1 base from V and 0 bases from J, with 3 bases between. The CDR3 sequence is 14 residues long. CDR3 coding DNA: TGTGCCACCAGTGATTTAGCTAGCAATCAGCCCCAGCATTTT. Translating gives CATSDLASNQPQHF.

CDR3 sequence: CASSQALAGLGKETQYF. CDR3 sequence (DNA): TGCGCCAGCAGCCAAGCCCTAGCTGGACTGGGAAAAGAGACCCAGTACTTC. The rearrangement uses TRBV4-1 and TRBJ2-5, with a weak D call TRBD2 (5 bases). V dropped 1 base and J dropped 3 bases, with 18 bases sitting between them. Germline-derived CDR1 and CDR2 are MGHRA and YSYEKL. This CDR3 has 17 residues.

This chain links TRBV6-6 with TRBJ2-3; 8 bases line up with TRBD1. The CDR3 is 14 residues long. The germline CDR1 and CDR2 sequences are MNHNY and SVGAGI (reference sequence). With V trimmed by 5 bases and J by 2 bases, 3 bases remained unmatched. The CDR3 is CASSQGAATDTQYF. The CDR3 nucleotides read TGTGCCAGCAGTCAGGGGGCTGCCACAGATACGCAGTATTTT.

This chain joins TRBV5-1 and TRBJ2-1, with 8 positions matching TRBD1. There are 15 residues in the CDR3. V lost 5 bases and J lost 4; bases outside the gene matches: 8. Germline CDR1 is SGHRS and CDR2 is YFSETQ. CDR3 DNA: TGCGCCAGCAGGCGTACAGGGGGGTCATACAATGAGCAGTTCTTC. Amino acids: CASRRTGGSYNEQFF.

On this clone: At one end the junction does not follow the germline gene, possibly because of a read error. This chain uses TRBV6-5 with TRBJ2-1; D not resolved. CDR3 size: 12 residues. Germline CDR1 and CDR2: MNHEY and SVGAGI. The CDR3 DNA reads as TGTGCCAGCATTTACAACAACAATGAGCAGTTCTTC. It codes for CASIYNNNEQFF.